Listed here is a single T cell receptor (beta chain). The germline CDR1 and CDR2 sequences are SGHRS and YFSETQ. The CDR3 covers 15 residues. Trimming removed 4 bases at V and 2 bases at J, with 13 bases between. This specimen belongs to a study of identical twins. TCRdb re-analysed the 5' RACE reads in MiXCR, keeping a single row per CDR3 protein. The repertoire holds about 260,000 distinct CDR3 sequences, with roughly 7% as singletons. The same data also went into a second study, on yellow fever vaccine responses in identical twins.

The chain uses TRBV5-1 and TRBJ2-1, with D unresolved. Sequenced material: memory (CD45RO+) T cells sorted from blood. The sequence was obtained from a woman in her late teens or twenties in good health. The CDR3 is CASSTLLGPYNEQFF. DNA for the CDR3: TGCGCCAGCAGCACCTTGCTTGGGCCCTACAATGAGCAGTTCTTC.